Listed below are T cell receptor beta chains from one sample, sequenced in a study of blood T cell repertoires in COVID-19. Data came from immunoSEQ multiplex PCR; TCRdb stores just in-frame clones and leaves some out. The table records 85,000 to 95,000 clones, 55% to 75% of them present only once. The sample taken for sequencing was peripheral blood. The receptors derive from a woman aged 80 or over with acute or convalescent COVID-19. CDR3s include the opening cysteine and the closing phenylalanine or tryptophan. The D gene is left open where the match is weak. Where a row states a size, it is once, few, many or the class of an expanded clone; other rows omit it.

V gene	clone size	J gene	D gene	CDR3 protein	CDR3 DNA
TRBV14	NA	TRBJ2-3	NA	CASSSTGTTDTQYF	TGTGCCAGCAGCTCGACAGGAACCACAGATACGCAGTATTTT
TRBV18	NA	TRBJ2-1	TRBD2	CASSLGTSGSYNEQFF	TGTGCCAGCTCCCTCGGGACTAGCGGGTCCTACAATGAGCAGTTCTTC
TRBV5-1	few	TRBJ1-2	NA	CASSLDRSNYGYTF	TGCGCCAGCAGCTTGGACAGGTCTAACTATGGCTACACCTTC
TRBV6-5	NA	TRBJ1-4	NA	CASSYSRSVMEKLFF	TGTGCCAGCAGTTACTCTCGATCGGTTATGGAAAAACTGTTTTTT
TRBV24-1	NA	TRBJ1-5	NA	CATSDSGNQPQHF	TGTGCCACCAGCGACTCGGGCAATCAGCCCCAGCATTTT
TRBV11-1	NA	TRBJ1-1	NA	CASSANRVNTEAFF	TGTGCCAGCAGCGCAAACCGGGTGAACACTGAAGCTTTCTTT
TRBV5-1	NA	TRBJ2-3	TRBD1	CASSVQGFSTDTQYF	TGCGCCAGCAGCGTACAGGGGTTTAGCACAGATACGCAGTATTTT
TRBV9	NA	TRBJ2-5	TRBD2	CASSRRGRGVQETQYF	TGTGCCAGCAGCCGCCGGGGGCGGGGGGTCCAAGAGACCCAGTACTTC
TRBV5-1	NA	TRBJ2-7	TRBD2	CASSTGLAGGHEQYF	TGCGCCAGCAGCACCGGACTAGCGGGGGGCCACGAGCAGTACTTC
TRBV28	NA	TRBJ2-3	NA	CASSSSYTDTQYF	TGTGCCAGCAGTTCATCCTACACAGATACGCAGTATTTT
TRBV5-1	NA	TRBJ1-1	NA	CASSLQGSTEAFF	TGCGCCAGCAGCTTGCAGGGAAGCACTGAAGCTTTCTTT
TRBV19	few	TRBJ1-1	NA	CASIKGDMNTEAFF	TGTGCCAGTATAAAAGGGGACATGAACACTGAAGCTTTCTTT
TRBV6-1	NA	TRBJ2-5	NA	CASSEEASRFFQETQYF	TGTGCCAGCAGTGAAGAAGCTAGCAGATTCTTCCAAGAGACCCAGTACTTC
TRBV19	NA	TRBJ2-7	NA	CASSIGSAGEYEQYF	TGTGCCAGTAGTATAGGATCGGCAGGGGAATACGAGCAGTACTTC
TRBV9	NA	TRBJ1-5	NA	CASSVGAGESQPQHF	TGTGCCAGCAGCGTAGGGGCAGGGGAGTCTCAGCCCCAGCATTTT
TRBV7-6	once	TRBJ2-2	TRBD2	CASSLGRGGRAGELFF	TGTGCCAGCAGCTTAGGGCGGGGGGGCCGCGCCGGGGAGCTGTTTTTT
TRBV7-7	NA	TRBJ2-1	NA	CASSLTKSYNEQFF	TGTGCCAGCAGCCTAACCAAAAGCTACAATGAGCAGTTCTTC
TRBV28	many	TRBJ2-7	TRBD1	CASRQDRASSYEQYF	TGTGCCAGCAGACAGGACAGGGCAAGCTCCTACGAGCAGTACTTC